The 32 T cell receptor beta chains reported below all come from one sample, sequenced in a study of cytomegalovirus exposure and HLA in healthy donors. PCR used 60 Vbeta primers and 13 Jbeta primers. Libraries were prepared by immunoSEQ multiplex PCR; TCRdb keeps only in-frame clonotypes and omits some of them. The sample consists of around 210,000 clones, roughly 81% of them appearing once. Sequencing was performed on PBMCs. Receptors originate from a girl under 10 years old in good health and CMV-seronegative.

The chain couples TRBV14 to TRBJ2-3; 7 bases line up with TRBD2. The CDR3 totals 16 residues. Per germline, CDR1 SGHDN and CDR2 FVKESK. The V segment lost 3 bases and the J segment 1 base; nucleotides outside the gene matches: 7. CDR3: CASSQNPRGGTDTQYF. Written as DNA, the CDR3 is TGTGCCAGCAGCCAGAACCCTCGGGGGGGCACAGATACGCAGTATTTT.

The J gene is TRBJ2-7, the V gene TRBV6-5, with 7 bases fitting TRBD1. With 5 bases clipped from V and 2 bases from J, the junction kept 9 bases outside the gene matches. CDR3 size: 15 residues. Germline V gene lookup returns CDR1 MNHEY and CDR2 SVGAGI. As DNA, the CDR3 is TGTGCCAGCAGTCCATTCAGGGGGAGTCCCTACGAGCAGTACTTC. Protein product: CASSPFRGSPYEQYF.

The CDR3 nucleotides read TGTGCCAGCAGTTACTCGGGGCAGGGCAATCAGCCCCAGCATTTT. Amino acid sequence: CASSYSGQGNQPQHF. The V call is TRBV6-6, the J call TRBJ1-5; D possibly corresponds to TRBD1 (5 bases). Germline-derived CDR1 and CDR2 are MNHNY and SVGAGI (reference sequence). The V end was cut by 0 bases, the J end by 2 bases, with 8 bases between. The CDR3 covers 15 residues.

J is TRBJ2-7 and V is TRBV2; 9 bases match TRBD2. Germline loops: CDR1 SNHLY, CDR2 FYNNEI. The CDR3 consists of 19 residues. V lost 7 bases to trimming and J lost 0 bases; unmatched junction nucleotides: 19. The CDR3 DNA reads as TGTGCCAGCAAACAACCAGAACGGCGGCTAGCGGGGAGCTCCTACGAGCAGTACTTC. Its translation: CASKQPERRLAGSSYEQYF.

The rearrangement links TRBV29-1 to TRBJ2-4; TRBD1 agrees at 11 bases. After removal of 4 bases from V and 6 bases from J, the junction contained 5 bases not matched to a gene. The germline CDR1 and CDR2 sequences are SQVTM and ANQGSEA. The CDR3 has 14 residues. The CDR3 sequence: CSVALGQGGNIQYF. In DNA form, the CDR3 reads TGCAGCGTTGCCCTGGGACAGGGGGGAAACATTCAGTACTTC. Variable domain in full (rest from reference TRBV29-1 and TRBJ2-4): SAVISQKPSRDICQRGTSLTIQCQVDSQVTMMFWYRQQPGQSLTLIATANQGSEATYESGFVIDKFPISRPNLTFSTLTVSNMSPEDSSIYLCSVALGQGGNIQYFGAGTRLSVL.

The genes are TRBV5-1 and TRBJ2-5; D possibly corresponds to TRBD2 (6 bases). The CDR3 runs to 12 residues. V dropped 7 bases and J dropped 4 bases, with 11 bases sitting between them. The germline gives CDR1 SGHRS, CDR2 YFSETQ. The CDR3: CASSWGLETQYF. CDR3 nucleotide sequence: TGCGCCAGCTCTTGGGGACTAGAGACCCAGTACTTC.

V usage is TRBV29-1 and J usage is TRBJ1-1; the D is unclear. The CDR3 loop spans 11 amino acids. Germline V gives CDR1 SQVTM, CDR2 ANQGSEA. V lost 7 bases and J 1 base, leaving 7 bases between the germline ends. The CDR3 sequence: CSAAWNTEAFF. CDR3 nucleotides: TGCAGCGCTGCGTGGAACACTGAAGCTTTCTTT.

This chain links TRBV29-1 with TRBJ2-7; 8 bases match TRBD1. Germline assignment: CDR1 SQVTM and CDR2 ANQGSEA. V shed 7 bases and J 3 bases; nucleotides not matched to a gene: 8. The CDR3 runs 13 residues. The CDR3 bases are TGCAGCGCTTCGGGACAGGCACACTACGAGCAGTACTTC. As protein: CSASGQAHYEQYF.

The gene calls are TRBV2 and TRBJ2-2; no definite D call. The CDR3 is made up of 14 amino acids. Trimming shortened V by 6 bases and J by 3 bases, and 11 bases separated the two germline ends. The germline V gene encodes CDR1 SNHLY and CDR2 FYNNEI. The CDR3 sequence: CASRKYSDTGELFF. CDR3 DNA sequence: TGTGCCAGCAGGAAGTACTCGGACACCGGGGAGCTGTTTTTT.

J is TRBJ2-5 and V is TRBV11-2, with TRBD2 identical over 12 bases. The CDR3 totals 15 residues. Trimming at V came to 2 bases and at J to 5 bases, leaving 3 bases not matched to a gene. Germline loops: CDR1 SGHAT, CDR2 FQNNGV. The CDR3: CASSLLAGGLETQYF. The DNA for the CDR3 is TGTGCCAGCAGCTTACTAGCGGGGGGGCTGGAGACCCAGTACTTC.

This chain uses TRBV15 with TRBJ1-2, with 8 bases identical to TRBD1. This CDR3 has 16 amino acids. J gave up 7 bases and V 0 bases, and 10 bases lay outside the gene matches. Germline V gives CDR1 LNHNV, CDR2 YYDKDF (reference sequence). In nucleotides, the CDR3 is TGTGCCACCAGCAGAGATCGTTTCGCAGGGGGCTTTGGCTACACCTTC. This codes for CATSRDRFAGGFGYTF.

V and J are TRBV10-1 and TRBJ1-3; TRBD1 aligns across 7 bases. The J segment lost 4 bases and the V segment lost 5 bases, leaving 8 bases of the junction unmatched. There are 15 residues in the CDR3. Germline CDR1 and CDR2: WNHNN and SYGVQD (reference sequence). In DNA form, the CDR3 reads TGCGCCAGCAGTCGCCGGACAGGCTTCGGAAACACCATATATTTT. It yields the protein CASSRRTGFGNTIYF.

The rearrangement joins TRBV30 to TRBJ1-4, with TRBD1 matching 8 bases. Germline V CDR1 and CDR2: GTSNPN, SVGIG (reference sequence). This CDR3 is built from 13 residues. With V trimmed by 5 bases and J by 3 bases, 2 bases remained unmatched. CDR3: CAWGDRPNEKLFF. The CDR3 coding sequence is TGTGCCTGGGGGGACAGGCCTAATGAAAAACTGTTTTTT.

The rearrangement links TRBV28 to TRBJ1-2, with D unclear. CDR1 and CDR2 from the germline V gene are MDHEN and SYDVKM. V lost 2 bases and J lost 3, with 7 bases in between. CDR3 length: 13 amino acids. CDR3 sequence: CASSLVTDYGYTF. The CDR3 region has the DNA TGTGCCAGCAGTTTAGTTACGGACTATGGCTACACCTTC.

The chain has TRBV28 and TRBJ2-7; 9 nucleotides match TRBD1. Trimming cost V 4 bases and J 2 bases; bases outside gene matches: 6. CDR3 size: 15 residues. The germline gives CDR1 MDHEN, CDR2 SYDVKM. CDR3: CASSSPGTGPYEQYF. The DNA for the CDR3 is TGTGCCAGCAGTTCCCCCGGGACAGGGCCCTACGAGCAGTACTTC.

This clone showed up just once. This chain connects TRBV19 to TRBJ1-5; D might be TRBD1 (5 bases). The CDR3 contains 12 residues. Per the germline V gene, CDR1 is LNHDA and CDR2 is SQIVND (reference sequence). Between the trimmed V and J ends, which lost 4 bases and 6 bases, there was a span of 7 bases. In DNA form, the CDR3 reads TGTGCCAGTAGTAAAACAGGTCAGCCCCAGCATTTT. Protein sequence: CASSKTGQPQHF. Filled out from reference TRBV19 and TRBJ1-5, the complete variable domain reads DGGITQSPKYLFRKEGQNVTLSCEQNLNHDAMYWYRQDPGQGLRLIYYSQIVNDFQKGDIAEGYSVSREKKESFPLTVTSAQKNPTAFYLCASSKTGQPQHFGDGTRLSIL.

The rearrangement uses TRBV5-4 and TRBJ2-7, with 12 bases aligning to TRBD2. The V gene end was trimmed by 1 base and the J gene end by 3 bases; junction bases not matched to a gene: 5. This CDR3 contains 16 residues. CDR1 is SGHNT, CDR2 YYREEE, per germline (reference sequence). CDR3: CASSLPLAGGVYEQYF. CDR3 nucleotide sequence: TGTGCCAGCAGCTTGCCCCTAGCGGGAGGGGTCTACGAGCAGTACTTC.

The V gene is TRBV5-6, the J gene TRBJ2-3; tentative D call: TRBD2 (5 bases). Germline-derived CDR1 and CDR2 are SGHDT and YYEEEE. The ends were cut back, 3 bases at V and 2 bases at J, with 7 bases in the middle. This CDR3 is 13 amino acids long. DNA for the CDR3: TGTGCCAGCAGCTCCCTAGCCACAGATACGCAGTATTTT. Amino acids: CASSSLATDTQYF.

The chain uses TRBV29-1 and TRBJ1-1, with 7 positions matching TRBD1. The V segment lost 3 bases and the J segment 12 bases; nucleotides outside the gene matches: 13. The germline V gene has CDR1 SQVTM and CDR2 ANQGSEA. CDR3 length: 13 amino acids. DNA of the CDR3: TGCAGCGTTGATGTAAGGTCGGAGACAGGGACTTTCTTT. It yields the protein CSVDVRSETGTFF.

CDR3 in DNA: TGTGCCAGCAGTTACAATGTAGTTGAGCAGTTCTTC. This translates into CASSYNVVEQFF. This chain connects TRBV6-6 to TRBJ2-1; D call uncertain. The germline V and J ends were trimmed by 2 bases and 9 bases, with 8 bases remaining between them. The CDR3 loop spans 12 amino acids. Germline CDR1 reads MNHNY; CDR2 reads SVGAGI (reference sequence).

Comments on this clone: The sample contains more than one DNA sequence encoding this CDR3. The chain uses TRBV2 and TRBJ1-2; D unclear. The CDR3 has 11 residues. V shed 7 bases and J shed 6 bases, with 9 bases lying between them. Germline V CDR1 and CDR2: SNHLY, FYNNEI. The CDR3 DNA reads TGTGCCAGCACGGGAGGGAATGGCTACACCTTC. The encoded protein is CASTGGNGYTF.

The chain joins TRBV11-3 to TRBJ2-2, with D uncertain. The CDR3 sequence is 14 residues long. Looked up from germline, CDR1 is SGHNT and CDR2 is YENEEA. Trimming removed 5 bases from V and 4 bases from J, with 11 bases in between. The CDR3 here is CASSHSPGTGELFF. The CDR3 bases are TGTGCCAGCAGCCATAGTCCGGGCACCGGGGAGCTGTTTTTT.

This rearrangement joins TRBV9 to TRBJ1-1; 10 bases are a match to TRBD1. This CDR3 has 17 amino acids. Germline lookup yields CDR1 SGDLS and CDR2 YYNGEE. Losses at the gene ends were 6 bases for V and 1 base for J; bases not matched to a gene: 12. The CDR3 coding sequence is TGTGCCAGCAACCTACAGACAGGGGGCCTTGGGAACACTGAAGCTTTCTTT. This codes for CASNLQTGGLGNTEAFF.

The V gene is TRBV25-1, the J gene TRBJ1-2, with D uncertain. Germline V gene data show CDR1 as MGHDK and CDR2 as SYGVNS. The V end was cut by 6 bases, the J end by 4 bases, with 12 bases between. The CDR3 spans 13 residues. The CDR3 protein is CASSAGESYGYTF. CDR3 DNA: TGTGCCAGCAGCGCCGGGGAGAGCTATGGCTACACCTTC.

The V gene is TRBV25-1, the J gene TRBJ1-2; tentatively, D is TRBD1 (5 bases). Trimming stripped 1 base from V and 5 bases from J, with 14 bases between. The CDR3 is 15 residues long. CDR1 is MGHDK, CDR2 SYGVNS, per germline. The CDR3: CASSESAGMRYGYTF. Here the CDR3 DNA reads TGTGCCAGCAGTGAATCGGCAGGGATGAGGTATGGCTACACCTTC.

The V and J genes are TRBV7-2 and TRBJ1-5, with 7 nucleotides matching TRBD1. Germline-derived CDR1 and CDR2 are SGHTA and FQGNSA. The CDR3 length is 14 residues. J gave up 2 bases and V 3 bases, and 1 base lay outside the gene matches. CDR3 protein: CASSFTGGNQPQHF. CDR3 nucleotides: TGTGCCAGCAGCTTTACAGGGGGCAATCAGCCCCAGCATTTT. The variable domain in full, with the rest retrieved from reference TRBV7-2 and TRBJ1-5, is GAGVSQSPSNKVTEKGKDVELRCDPISGHTALYWYRQSLGQGLEFLIYFQGNSAPDKSGLPSDRFSAERTGGSVSTLTIQRTQQEDSAVYLCASSFTGGNQPQHFGDGTRLSIL.

The chain combines TRBV7-9 with TRBJ1-6; D ambiguous. This CDR3 spans 14 amino acids. CDR1 is SEHNR, CDR2 FQNEAQ, per germline (reference sequence). Between the trimmed V and J ends, which lost 0 bases and 8 bases, there was a span of 8 bases. In nucleotides, the CDR3 is TGTGCCAGCAGCTTAGCGGGCCGCTATTCACCCCTCCACTTT. Amino acid sequence: CASSLAGRYSPLHF.

The V and J genes are TRBV19 and TRBJ1-1, with D perhaps matching TRBD1 (5 bases). The CDR3 length is 13 residues. Germline loops: CDR1 LNHDA, CDR2 SQIVND (reference sequence). DNA of the CDR3: TGTGCAAGTGGTCTAGGGGCTAACACTGAAGCTTTCTTT. Translated, it gives CASGLGANTEAFF.

The genes are TRBV7-8 and TRBJ2-3; unclear D gene. The CDR3 has 13 amino acids. Germline lookup yields CDR1 SGHVS and CDR2 FQNEAQ. V was cut by 3 bases and J by 5 bases, with 9 bases left in between. This CDR3 is CASSFSTGDTQYF. In DNA form, the CDR3 reads TGTGCCAGCAGCTTTTCGACGGGAGATACGCAGTATTTT. The full variable domain, rest sourced from reference TRBV7-8 and TRBJ2-3, is GAGVSQSPRYKVAKRGQDVALRCDPISGHVSLFWYQQALGQGPEFLTYFQNEAQLDKSGLPSDRFFAERPEGSVSTLKIQRTQQEDSAVYLCASSFSTGDTQYFGPGTRLTVL.

This clone was detected once. The rearrangement joins TRBV11-2 to TRBJ2-1; 7 positions agree with TRBD2. The J segment lost 6 bases and the V segment lost 0 bases, leaving 2 bases of the junction unmatched. The CDR3 has 14 residues. CDR1 and CDR2 (germline): SGHAT, FQNNGV. The CDR3, as DNA: TGTGCCAGCAGCTTAGATTCGGGGGGCAATGAGCAGTTCTTC. This gives the protein CASSLDSGGNEQFF.

The rearrangement uses TRBV27 and TRBJ1-2; perhaps TRBD1 as D (5 bases). V was shortened by 2 bases and J by 8 bases, with 21 bases between the two germline ends. This CDR3 has 16 amino acids. Per the germline V gene, CDR1 is MNHEY and CDR2 is SMNVEV (reference sequence). The CDR3 is CASSLPQPGVLVGYTF. The CDR3, as DNA: TGTGCCAGCAGTTTACCCCAACCGGGGGTCCTGGTCGGCTACACCTTC.

The chain recombines TRBV28 with TRBJ2-7; 7 positions match TRBD1. V trimming: 4 bases; J trimming: 0 bases; junction bases outside the gene matches: 6. The CDR3 length is 15 residues. Germline V CDR1 and CDR2: MDHEN, SYDVKM. Here the CDR3 DNA reads TGTGCCAGCAGTTCGACAGGGCGTCCCTCCTACGAGCAGTACTTC. This codes for CASSSTGRPSYEQYF.